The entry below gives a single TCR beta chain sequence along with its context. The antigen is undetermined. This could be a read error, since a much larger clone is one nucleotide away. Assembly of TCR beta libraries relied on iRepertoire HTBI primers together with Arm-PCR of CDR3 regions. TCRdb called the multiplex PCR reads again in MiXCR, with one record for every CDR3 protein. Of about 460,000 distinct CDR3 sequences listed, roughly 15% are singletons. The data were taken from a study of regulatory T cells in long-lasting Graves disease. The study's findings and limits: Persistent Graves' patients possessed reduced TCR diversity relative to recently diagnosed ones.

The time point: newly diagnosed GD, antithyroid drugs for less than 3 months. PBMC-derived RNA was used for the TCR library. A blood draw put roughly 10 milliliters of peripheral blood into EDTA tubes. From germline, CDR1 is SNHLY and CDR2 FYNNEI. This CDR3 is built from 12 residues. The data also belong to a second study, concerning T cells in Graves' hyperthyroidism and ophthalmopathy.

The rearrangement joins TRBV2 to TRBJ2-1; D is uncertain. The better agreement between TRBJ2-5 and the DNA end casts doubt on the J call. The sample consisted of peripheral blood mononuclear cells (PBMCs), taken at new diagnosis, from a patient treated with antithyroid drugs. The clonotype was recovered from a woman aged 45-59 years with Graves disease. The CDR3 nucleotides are TGTGCCAGCAGGACCCACCAAGAGACCCAGTACTTC. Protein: CASRTHQETQYF.